One and the same sample provided the 15 T cell receptor beta chains below, sequenced in a study of blood T cell repertoires in COVID-19. Here immunoSEQ multiplex PCR was the method, and the copy in TCRdb shows in-frame clones only, minus some. The data contain 300,000 to 400,000 clones, more than 85% of them seen just once; the ten biggest clones take up less than 4%. The sequencing input was PBMCs or T cells enriched from blood (not recorded which). The receptors here all came from a young woman who had been exposed to COVID-19.

This sequence joins TRBV7-9 and TRBJ2-5; the D gene is possibly TRBD1 (6 bases). CDR3 length: 15 residues. Germline CDR1 is SEHNR and CDR2 is FQNEAQ (reference sequence). V lost 5 bases to trimming and J lost 2 bases, with 15 bases between them. CDR3 protein: CASSEHRELQETQYF. CDR3 bases: TGTGCCAGCAGCGAGCACAGGGAACTTCAAGAGACCCAGTACTTC.

The V gene is TRBV27, the J gene TRBJ1-1; no clear D gene. Germline loops: CDR1 MNHEY, CDR2 SMNVEV (reference sequence). The CDR3 consists of 12 residues. V lost 8 bases, J lost 4 bases, and 11 bases lay in between. Here the CDR3 DNA reads TGTGCCAGCTCCCGGGGAAGCACTGAAGCTTTCTTT. Amino acid sequence: CASSRGSTEAFF.

This clone occurred a few times. The rearrangement links TRBV10-3 to TRBJ1-2, with a weak D call TRBD1 (5 bases). This CDR3 is 13 amino acids long. Germline lookup yields CDR1 ENHRY and CDR2 SYGVKD. Trimming removed 7 bases from V and 8 bases from J, with 17 bases in between. CDR3: CAITRDWGEGYTF. For the CDR3, the DNA is TGTGCCATCACTCGAGATTGGGGGGAAGGCTACACCTTC.

There are a few counts of this clone. This chain connects TRBV24-1 to TRBJ1-1; no clear D gene. Trimming shortened V by 6 bases and J by 13 bases, and 14 bases separated the two germline ends. Germline loops: CDR1 KGHDR, CDR2 SFDVKD. The CDR3 consists of 11 residues. CDR3: CATSHSGRVFF. CDR3 DNA sequence: TGTGCCACCAGTCACTCGGGGAGGGTTTTCTTT.

This CDR3 is CASSYGVSGGIGELFF. For the CDR3, the DNA is TGTGCCAGCAGTTACGGCGTTTCAGGGGGCATCGGGGAGCTGTTTTTT. The chain recombines TRBV6-5 with TRBJ2-2; 8 bases are shared with TRBD1. The CDR3 has 16 amino acids. Germline loops: CDR1 MNHEY, CDR2 SVGAGI. V lost 2 bases to trimming and J lost 7 bases; unmatched junction nucleotides: 9.

The chain joins TRBV4-1 to TRBJ2-2; maybe TRBD2 (5 bases). CDR1 is MGHRA and CDR2 is YSYEKL in the germline V gene. The CDR3 runs 16 residues. With 2 bases removed from V and 5 bases from J, the gap between germline ends came to 15 bases. CDR3 coding DNA: TGCGCCAGCAGCCAACGTGGACGGTCGGGAACCGGGGAGCTGTTTTTT. It encodes CASSQRGRSGTGELFF.

The chain has TRBV29-1 and TRBJ2-1, with 11 bases fitting TRBD1. CDR3 length: 16 residues. Trimming at V came to 7 bases and at J to 3 bases, leaving 11 bases not matched to a gene. Germline-derived CDR1 and CDR2 are SQVTM and ANQGSEA. DNA for the CDR3: TGCAGCGCCCATGGGGGACAGGGGGATTTCTACAATGAGCAGTTCTTC. Encoded protein: CSAHGGQGDFYNEQFF.

The J gene is TRBJ1-5, the V gene TRBV3-1 (or the pseudogene TRBV3-2), with D perhaps matching TRBD1 (6 bases). This CDR3 has 14 amino acids. V shed 2 bases and J shed 4 bases, with 9 bases lying between them. The V gene's germline CDR1 is LGHDT and CDR2 YNNKEL (reference sequence). The CDR3: CASSQRQENQPQHF. In DNA, the CDR3 is TGTGCCAGCAGCCAAAGACAGGAGAATCAGCCCCAGCATTTT.

The chain combines TRBV19 with TRBJ1-1; 7 bases are shared with TRBD1. V lost 2 bases, J lost 6 bases, and 3 bases stayed unmatched. Per the germline V gene, CDR1 is LNHDA and CDR2 is SQIVND (reference sequence). This CDR3 has 13 residues. This CDR3 reads CASSIHRGAEAFF. CDR3 nucleotide sequence: TGTGCCAGTAGTATACACAGGGGCGCTGAAGCTTTCTTT.

There are a few counts of this clone. The CDR3 loop reads CASGRTGFYEQYF. CDR3 DNA: TGTGCCAGTGGGAGGACAGGATTCTACGAGCAGTACTTC. This chain uses TRBV19 with TRBJ2-7; tentatively, D is TRBD1 (7 bases). This CDR3 is built from 13 residues. V was clipped by 8 bases and J by 3 bases, with 14 bases between them. The germline V gene has CDR1 LNHDA and CDR2 SQIVND (reference sequence). The full variable domain, with the rest looked up from reference TRBV19 and TRBJ2-7, is DGGITQSPKYLFRKEGQNVTLSCEQNLNHDAMYWYRQDPGQGLRLIYYSQIVNDFQKGDIAEGYSVSREKKESFPLTVTSAQKNPTAFYLCASGRTGFYEQYFGPGTRLTVT.

This clone showed up just a few times. The rearrangement links TRBV28 to TRBJ1-1; D ambiguous. The length of the CDR3 is 13 residues. Germline assignment: CDR1 MDHEN and CDR2 SYDVKM. V was trimmed by 1 base and J by 1 base, leaving 4 bases between them. For the CDR3, the DNA is TGTGCCAGCAGTTTATCCGGGAACACTGAAGCTTTCTTT. Its translation is CASSLSGNTEAFF.

This chain connects TRBV21-1 to TRBJ2-5; the listed D gene, TRBD2, was not tested against the DNA. TRBV21-1 is flagged as a pseudogene. The CDR3 has 14 residues. The CDR3 loop is CASSKVARKETQYF. The CDR3 bases are TGTGCCAGCAGCAAAGTGGCTAGAAAAGAGACCCAGTACTTC.

The chain couples TRBV6-4 to TRBJ1-1, with 8 bases that match TRBD1. V was clipped by 6 bases and J by 5 bases; unmatched bases: 8. CDR1 and CDR2 from the germline V gene are MRHNA and SNTAGT. The CDR3 runs 14 residues. The CDR3 here is CASRPDRGWTEAFF. CDR3 bases: TGTGCCAGCAGACCCGACAGGGGATGGACTGAAGCTTTCTTT.

V and J are TRBV19 and TRBJ1-2; D unresolved. CDR3 size: 14 residues. Trimming pared 1 base from V and 5 bases from J, leaving 11 bases between. Germline-derived CDR1 and CDR2 are LNHDA and SQIVND (reference sequence). CDR3 region: CASSIVRTPYGYTF. The CDR3 DNA reads TGTGCCAGTAGTATAGTTCGGACTCCATATGGCTACACCTTC.

V usage is TRBV7-2 and J usage is TRBJ2-7, with 8 bases lining up with TRBD1. CDR1 and CDR2 from the germline V gene are SGHTA and FQGNSA. V lost 5 bases to trimming and J lost 4 bases; unmatched junction nucleotides: 10. There are 15 residues in the CDR3. CDR3 in amino acids: CASSPKTGASYEQYF. The CDR3 DNA reads as TGTGCCAGCAGCCCAAAGACAGGGGCTTCGTACGAGCAGTACTTC.